This T cell receptor (beta chain) was captured in a study of siplizumab effects on memory and regulatory T cells. Study-wide results and caveats: Siplizumab cultures yielded proliferating Tregs whose suppressive function was not confirmed.

As concerns this clone: The antigen remains unidentified.

CDR3 length: 13 residues. V lost 2 bases and J 3 bases, leaving 4 bases between the germline ends. Per germline, CDR1 SNHLY and CDR2 FYNNEI. Measured with immunoSEQ multiplex PCR; TCRdb has only the in-frame clones, and not every one. The sample has 100,000 to 120,000 clones, roughly 91% seen once. This clonotype was obtained from a human donor in good health. This chain joins TRBV2 and TRBJ2-2; D is ambiguous. Sequenced input: CD4+ T cells sorted from blood. CDR3 amino acids: CASSEFYTGELFF. The CDR3 nucleotides are TGTGCCAGCAGTGAATTTTACACCGGGGAGCTGTTTTTT.